This T cell receptor (beta chain) originates from a study of shared clonotypes between healthy human individuals. General study findings and limits: Richness estimates generally favored naive over memory subsets.

Caucasian adults living in Nashville, Tennessee, provided all samples. CD4+ cell separation produced CD45RA+ naive and CD45RA-negative memory subsets. Replicate PCRs from sorted subsets contained roughly 200 ng DNA, which is around 30,000 T cell genomes. Some clones are missing from TCRdb's copy, which holds only in-frame ones; the method was immunoSEQ multiplex PCR. The data show 730,000 or so clones, about two thirds seen once. Turning to this clone: Its target is not known.

Sequencing was performed on memory CD4+ T cells sorted from blood. The subset here: CD45RA-negative fraction. The receptor's source is a woman aged 30 to 39 in good health.

Here the CDR3 reads CASSTTGGNEKLFF. The CDR3 coding sequence is TGTGCCAGCAGCACGACAGGGGGGAATGAAAAACTGTTTTTT. This sequence joins TRBV6-6 and TRBJ1-4; 9 nucleotides line up with TRBD1. V shed 6 bases, J shed 5 bases, and the junction held 4 bases outside the gene matches. The germline V gene has CDR1 MNHNY and CDR2 SVGAGI (reference sequence). The CDR3 has 14 amino acids.